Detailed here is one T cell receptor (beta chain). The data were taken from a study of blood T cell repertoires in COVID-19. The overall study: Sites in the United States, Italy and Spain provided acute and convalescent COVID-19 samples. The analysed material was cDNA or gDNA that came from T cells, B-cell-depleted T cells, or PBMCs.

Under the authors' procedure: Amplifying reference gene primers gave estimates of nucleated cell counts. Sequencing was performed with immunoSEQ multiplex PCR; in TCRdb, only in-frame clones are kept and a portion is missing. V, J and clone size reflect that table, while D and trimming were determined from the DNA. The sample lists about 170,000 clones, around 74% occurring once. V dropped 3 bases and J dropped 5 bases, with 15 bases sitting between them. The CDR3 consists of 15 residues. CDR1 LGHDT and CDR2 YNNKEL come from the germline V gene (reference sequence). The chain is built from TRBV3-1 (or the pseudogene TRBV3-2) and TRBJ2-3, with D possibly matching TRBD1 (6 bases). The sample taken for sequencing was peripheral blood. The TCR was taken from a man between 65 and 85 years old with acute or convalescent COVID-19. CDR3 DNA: TGTGCCAGCAGCCAGAACTTGCGAGGGGGAGATACGCAGTATTTT. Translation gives CASSQNLRGGDTQYF.